The rows below give T cell receptor beta chains drawn from one sample of a study of glioma-infiltrating T cells. TCRdb independently ran MiXCR on the multiplex PCR reads; one entry per CDR3 protein. The sample has around 97,000 distinct CDR3 sequences, under 30% seen once. Sequencing was carried out using glioma tissue, nonneoplastic brain tissue, or PBMCs (not recorded which). The source is a human donor with low-grade glioma or glioblastoma, undergoing nonglioma brain surgery, or in good health (not recorded which). Both conserved end residues are part of each CDR3. The D gene is left open where the match is weak. Not all rows give a size; the values are once, few, many and, for expanded clones, a class.

>TRBV11-2|-|TRBJ2-3|many
CASSFSSGLGTDTQYF
TGTGCCAGCAGCTTTTCCAGCGGCTTGGGCACAGATACGCAGTATTTT
>TRBV6-1|TRBD2|TRBJ2-1|many
CASSRAGRHNEQFF
TGTGCCAGCAGTCGAGCGGGGCGACACAATGAGCAGTTCTTC
>TRBV2|-|TRBJ1-2|few
CASSGDGYGYTF
TGTGCCAGCAGCGGGGACGGCTATGGCTACACCTTC
>TRBV2|-|TRBJ2-2|-
CASRIDRTNTGELFF
TGTGCCAGCAGAATCGACAGGACGAACACCGGGGAGCTGTTTTTT
>TRBV7-2|-|TRBJ2-7|many
CASSSGYMEQYF
TGTGCCAGCAGCTCGGGGTATATGGAGCAGTACTTC
>TRBV7-3|-|TRBJ2-3|-
CASSLEGGLQGYRDTQYF
TGTGCCAGCAGCTTAGAGGGGGGGCTACAGGGCTACAGAGATACGCAGTATTTT
>TRBV6-2/TRBV6-3|-|TRBJ2-7|-
CASRGRGYSYEQYF
TGTGCCAGCAGGGGGCGGGGCTACTCCTACGAGCAGTACTTC
>TRBV5-1|-|TRBJ2-3|-
CASSPSSSTDTQYF
TGCGCCAGCAGCCCAAGCTCTAGCACAGATACGCAGTATTTT
>TRBV20-1|-|TRBJ2-7|many
CSARDMVWSYEQYF
TGCAGTGCTAGGGACATGGTTTGGTCCTACGAGCAGTACTTC
>TRBV2|TRBD1|TRBJ1-2|many
CASSGTGPLYGYTF
TGTGCCAGCTCCGGGACAGGGCCCCTCTATGGCTACACCTTC
>TRBV30|TRBD1|TRBJ1-5|-
CAWSRDRANQPQHF
TGTGCCTGGAGTCGGGACAGGGCTAATCAGCCCCAGCATTTT
>TRBV6-1|-|TRBJ2-1|many
CASSAGTLSYNEQFF
TGTGCCAGCAGTGCCGGGACTTTGTCCTACAATGAGCAGTTCTTC
>TRBV7-6|-|TRBJ1-1|many
CASSLVGDTEAFF
TGTGCCAGCAGCTTAGTAGGGGACACTGAAGCTTTCTTT
>TRBV19|-|TRBJ2-5|few
CASSYSGQETQYF
TGTGCCAGTAGTTACTCGGGCCAAGAGACCCAGTACTTC
>TRBV11-2|-|TRBJ2-7|few
CASSYSGYEQYF
TGTGCCAGCAGTTACTCCGGCTACGAGCAGTACTTC
>TRBV7-9|-|TRBJ2-1|few
CASSQLPGRRSNEQFF
TGTGCCAGCAGCCAACTTCCGGGACGGAGGTCTAATGAGCAGTTCTTC
>TRBV10-3|TRBD1|TRBJ1-2|-
CAISFSDAETGYYGYTF
TGTGCCATCAGTTTCTCCGATGCCGAGACAGGGTACTATGGCTACACCTTC
>TRBV7-2|-|TRBJ1-2|-
CASSLVIGGGMGYTF
TGTGCCAGCAGCTTAGTGATCGGGGGGGGCATGGGCTACACCTTC
>TRBV3-1|TRBD1|TRBJ1-1|-
CARSLEARGPSAFF
TGTGCCAGAAGCTTAGAGGCCAGGGGGCCTTCGGCTTTCTTT
>TRBV2|-|TRBJ2-7|-
CASSVRDGHYEQYF
TGTGCCAGCAGTGTCCGGGACGGACACTACGAGCAGTACTTC
>TRBV20-1|-|TRBJ1-1|-
CSASWDQNTEAFF
TGCAGTGCTAGTTGGGATCAGAACACTGAAGCTTTCTTT
>TRBV11-2|-|TRBJ2-3|few
CASSLSSDGGDTQYF
TGTGCCAGCAGCTTGTCGTCGGACGGCGGGGATACGCAGTATTTT
>TRBV20-1|-|TRBJ1-6|many
CSAIDSVDSPLHF
TGCAGTGCTATCGACAGCGTAGATTCACCCCTCCACTTT
>TRBV6-1|TRBD1|TRBJ2-1|many
CASTDQGQGNNEQFF
TGTGCCAGCACCGACCAGGGACAGGGAAACAATGAGCAGTTCTTC
>TRBV12-3/TRBV12-4|-|TRBJ2-2|-
CASSLSYLGAGELFF
TGTGCCAGCAGTTTATCCTATCTGGGCGCCGGGGAGCTGTTTTTT
>TRBV27|TRBD1|TRBJ2-5|few
CASSLPRVTGVETQYF
TGTGCCAGCAGTTTACCACGTGTGACAGGGGTGGAGACCCAGTACTTC
>TRBV6-1|-|TRBJ2-7|few
CASIRDSNSYEQYF
TGTGCCAGCATCCGAGACAGTAACTCCTACGAGCAGTACTTC
>TRBV11-1|-|TRBJ1-6|many
CASSLQGDSPLHF
TGTGCCAGCAGCTTACAGGGAGATTCACCCCTCCACTTT